This record looks at one TCR beta chain sequence and its context. The clone's antigen remains unknown. The input lacks base qualities; no much larger clone sits a single base away. This sample was taken from a study of cytomegalovirus exposure and HLA in healthy donors listed by TCRdb under 2017. Concerning the study at large: A later analysis indicated that the 130 or so validation repertoires were generated on the platform also employed for the 650 to 850 repertoires of the first cohort. Along with the approximately 670-subject first cohort, a separate validation cohort of around 120 different subjects was used. To predict cytomegalovirus infection status, the study combined high-throughput TCR immunosequencing, statistical association of individual TCRs with disease status, and machine learning. The study aimed to test whether signatures of past pathogen exposure could be identified by cataloging public T cell receptors.

Donors formed part of the validation cohort, which comprised over a hundred subjects and was distinct from the first cohort of under 750 subjects. Here is what the overall study found, with its caveats: The classifier was reported to diagnose cytomegalovirus status with high specificity and sensitivity in both the original and validation cohorts. Of the cluster scores, about 94% were above 0 in a later analysis, which found that TCRs clustered in the first cohort also tended to co-occur in the 110 or so validation repertoires. Three of the identified cytomegalovirus-associated TCR beta chains were confirmed in vitro to be specific for cytomegalovirus antigens. It was suggested by the authors that the approach could potentially be generalized to other disease states and immunological phenotypes. The validation cohort had no HLA typing available for a later analysis, so co-occurrence within that cohort was assessed over all 110 or so repertoires. Most TCR sequences were seen in very few donors, while some public TCRs were found in many individuals. In the study, about 150 TCR beta chains were listed as associated with cytomegalovirus.

V ends up 4 bases short and J 2 bases short, with an unmatched junction base count of 8. The cysteine opens and the phenylalanine closes a CDR3 of 15 amino acids. The sequence is cut down to CDR3 DNA, 45 bases in frame from base 1. CDR1 and CDR2 are drawn from the germline V gene: SGDLS, YYNGEE. Receptor libraries were prepared by the immunoSEQ multiplex PCR assay. The source study handled its data this way. To diagnose cytomegalovirus status from the catalog of TCR beta chain sequences, a statistical classification framework was built. TCRdb limited this immuneACCESS table to in-frame rearrangements with V and J called. A share of clones is missing; checked studies link under half to unresolved V genes, and the rest is unexplained. V, J and clone size are taken as reported in that table, and D and trimming were inferred from the DNA itself. In this sample the table shows approximately 170,000 clones, approximately 84% of which occur a single time. The ten top clones hold 9.5% to 13% of the sample.

Sequencing was done on a sample of PBMCs. The sequence joins TRBV9 to TRBJ2-5; 7 junctional bases match TRBD2. The sequence derives from a man aged 25 to 40 in good health and CMV-seropositive. The CDR3 is CASSSGNLGQETQYF. The sequence in DNA is TGTGCCAGCAGCAGCGGGAATCTGGGGCAAGAGACCCAGTACTTC. The CDR3, completed at both ends by the reference TRBV9 and TRBJ2-5 genes, gives the full variable domain DSGVTQTPKHLITATGQRVTLRCSPRSGDLSVYWYQQSLDQGLQFLIQYYNGEERAKGNILERFSAQQFPDLHSELNLSSLELGDSALYFCASSSGNLGQETQYFGPGTRLLVL.